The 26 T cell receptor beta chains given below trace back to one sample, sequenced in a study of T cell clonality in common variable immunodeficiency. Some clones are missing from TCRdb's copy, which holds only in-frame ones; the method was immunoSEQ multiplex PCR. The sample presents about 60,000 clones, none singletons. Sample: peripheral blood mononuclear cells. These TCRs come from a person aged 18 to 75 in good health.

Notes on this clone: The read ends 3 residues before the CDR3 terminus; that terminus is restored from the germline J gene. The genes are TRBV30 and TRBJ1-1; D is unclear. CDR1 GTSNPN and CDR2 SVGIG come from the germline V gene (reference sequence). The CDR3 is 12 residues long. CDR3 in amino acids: CASDYAAGEAFF. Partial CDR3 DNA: TGTGCCTCCGACTACGCCGCGGGAGAG.

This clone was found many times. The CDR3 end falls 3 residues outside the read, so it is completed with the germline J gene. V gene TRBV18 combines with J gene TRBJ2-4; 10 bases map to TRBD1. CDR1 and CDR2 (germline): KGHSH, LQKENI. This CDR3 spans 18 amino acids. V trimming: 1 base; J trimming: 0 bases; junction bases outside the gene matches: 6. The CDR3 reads CASSPRPGTGEAKNIQYF. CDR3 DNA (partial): TGTGCCAGCTCACCACGCCCCGGGACAGGGGAAGCCAAAAACATT.

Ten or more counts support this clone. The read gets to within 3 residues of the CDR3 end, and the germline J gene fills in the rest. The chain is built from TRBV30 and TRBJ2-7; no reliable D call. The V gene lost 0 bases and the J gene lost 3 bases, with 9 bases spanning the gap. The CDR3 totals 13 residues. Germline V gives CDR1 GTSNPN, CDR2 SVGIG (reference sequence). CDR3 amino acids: CAWSVLAGYEQYF. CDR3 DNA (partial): TGTGCCTGGAGTGTTTTGGCTGGCTACGAG.

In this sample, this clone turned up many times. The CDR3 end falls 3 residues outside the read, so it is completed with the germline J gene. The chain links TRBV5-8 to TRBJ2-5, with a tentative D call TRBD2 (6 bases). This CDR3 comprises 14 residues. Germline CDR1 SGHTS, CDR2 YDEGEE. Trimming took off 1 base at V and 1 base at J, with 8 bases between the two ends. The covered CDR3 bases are TGTGCCAGCAGCTTGTTTAGCGGCCAAGAGACC. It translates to CASSLFSGQET. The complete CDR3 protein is CASSLFSGQETQYF.

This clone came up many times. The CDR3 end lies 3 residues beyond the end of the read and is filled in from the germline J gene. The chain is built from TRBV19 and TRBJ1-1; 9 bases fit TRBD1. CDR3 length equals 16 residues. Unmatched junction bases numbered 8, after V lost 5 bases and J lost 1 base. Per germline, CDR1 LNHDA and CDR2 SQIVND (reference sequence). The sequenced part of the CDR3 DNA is TGTGCCAGTAGTCTCCGGACAGGGGAGGCGAACACTGAA. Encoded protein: CASSLRTGEANTE. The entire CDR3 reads CASSLRTGEANTEAFF.

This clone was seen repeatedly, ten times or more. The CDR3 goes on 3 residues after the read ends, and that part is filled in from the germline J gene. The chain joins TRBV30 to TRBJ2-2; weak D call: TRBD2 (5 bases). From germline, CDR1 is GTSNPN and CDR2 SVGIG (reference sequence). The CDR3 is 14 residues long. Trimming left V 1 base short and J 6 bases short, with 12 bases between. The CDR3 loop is CAWSGNGVAGELFF. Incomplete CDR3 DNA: TGTGCCTGGAGTGGAAACGGGGTGGCCGGGGAG.

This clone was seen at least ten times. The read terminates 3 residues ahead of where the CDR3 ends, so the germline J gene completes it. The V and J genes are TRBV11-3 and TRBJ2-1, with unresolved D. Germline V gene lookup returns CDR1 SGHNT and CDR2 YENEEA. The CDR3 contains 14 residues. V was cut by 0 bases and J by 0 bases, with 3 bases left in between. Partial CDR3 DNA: TGTGCCAGCAGCTTAGATAGCTCCTACAATGAG. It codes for CASSLDSSYNE. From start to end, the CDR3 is CASSLDSSYNEQFF.

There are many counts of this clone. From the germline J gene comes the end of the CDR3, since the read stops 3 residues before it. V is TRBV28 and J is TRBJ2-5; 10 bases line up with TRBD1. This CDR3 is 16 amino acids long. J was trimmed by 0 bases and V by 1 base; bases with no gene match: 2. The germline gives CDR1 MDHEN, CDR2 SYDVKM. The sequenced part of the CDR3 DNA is TGTGCCAGCAGTTTATCGGGGACAGGGGACCAAGAGACC. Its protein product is CASSLSGTGDQET. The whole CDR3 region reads CASSLSGTGDQETQYF.

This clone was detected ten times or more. Incomplete CDR3 DNA: TGCGCCAGCAGCTACCTAGCGGGAGGAGCCGATACG. Translating it yields CASSYLAGGADT. The whole CDR3 region reads CASSYLAGGADTQYF. This sequence joins TRBV5-1 and TRBJ2-3, with 11 bases identical to TRBD2. The read ends 3 residues before the CDR3 terminus; that terminus is restored from the germline J gene. This CDR3 has 15 amino acids. Germline CDR1 SGHRS, CDR2 YFSETQ. V shed 3 bases, J shed 6 bases, and the junction held 6 bases outside the gene matches. The variable domain in full, with the rest retrieved from reference TRBV5-1 and TRBJ2-3, is KAGVTQTPRYLIKTRGQQVTLSCSPISGHRSVSWYQQTPGQGLQFLFEYFSETQRNKGNFPGRFSGRQFSNSRSEMNVSTLELGDSALYLCASSYLAGGADTQYFGPGTRLTVL.

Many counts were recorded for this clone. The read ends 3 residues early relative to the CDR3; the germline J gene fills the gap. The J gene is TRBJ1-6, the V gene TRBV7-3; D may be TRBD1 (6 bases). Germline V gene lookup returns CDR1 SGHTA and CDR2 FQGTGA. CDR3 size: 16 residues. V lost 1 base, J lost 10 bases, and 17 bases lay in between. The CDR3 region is CASSLNRPGQGSPLHF. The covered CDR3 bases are TGTGCCAGCAGCTTAAATCGCCCGGGACAAGGGTCACCC.

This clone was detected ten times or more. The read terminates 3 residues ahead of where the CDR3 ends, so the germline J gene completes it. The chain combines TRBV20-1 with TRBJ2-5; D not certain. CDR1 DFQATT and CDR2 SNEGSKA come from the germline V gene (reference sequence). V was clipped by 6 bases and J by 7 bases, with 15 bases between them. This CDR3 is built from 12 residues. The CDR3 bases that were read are TGCAGTGCCATCCTTTCCGCCGGGACC. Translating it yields CSAILSAGT. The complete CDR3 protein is CSAILSAGTQYF.

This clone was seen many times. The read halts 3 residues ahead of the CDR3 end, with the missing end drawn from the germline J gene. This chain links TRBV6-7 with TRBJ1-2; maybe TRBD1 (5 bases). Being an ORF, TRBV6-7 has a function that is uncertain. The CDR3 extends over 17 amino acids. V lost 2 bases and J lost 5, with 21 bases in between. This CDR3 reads CASSYETVKQDGYGYTF. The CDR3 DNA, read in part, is TGTGCCAGCAGTTACGAGACAGTGAAACAGGACGGGTATGGC.

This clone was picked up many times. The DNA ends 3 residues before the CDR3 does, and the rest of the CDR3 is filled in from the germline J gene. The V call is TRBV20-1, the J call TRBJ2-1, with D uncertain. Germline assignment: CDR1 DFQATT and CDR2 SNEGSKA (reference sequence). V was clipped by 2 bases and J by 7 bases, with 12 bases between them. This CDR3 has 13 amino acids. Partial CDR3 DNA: TGCAGTGCTAGACTACCAACGAAAAATGAG. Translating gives CSARLPTKNE. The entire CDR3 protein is CSARLPTKNEQFF.

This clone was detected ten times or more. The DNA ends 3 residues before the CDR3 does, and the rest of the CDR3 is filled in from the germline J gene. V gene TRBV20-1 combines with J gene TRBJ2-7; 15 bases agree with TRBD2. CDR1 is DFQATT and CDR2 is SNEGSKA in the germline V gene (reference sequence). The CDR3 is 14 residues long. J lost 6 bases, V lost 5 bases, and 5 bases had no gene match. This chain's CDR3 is CSAGGLAGGGEQYF. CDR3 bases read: TGCAGTGCTGGAGGACTAGCGGGAGGGGGCGAG.

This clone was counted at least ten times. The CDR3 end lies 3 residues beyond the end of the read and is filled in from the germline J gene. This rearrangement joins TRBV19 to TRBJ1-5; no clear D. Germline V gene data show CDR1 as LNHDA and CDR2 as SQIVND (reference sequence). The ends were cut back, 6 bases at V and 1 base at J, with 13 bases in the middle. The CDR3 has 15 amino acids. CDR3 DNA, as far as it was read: TGTGCCAGTAGGATCCTTGCGGAGAGCAATCAGCCC. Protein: CASRILAESNQP. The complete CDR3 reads CASRILAESNQPQHF.

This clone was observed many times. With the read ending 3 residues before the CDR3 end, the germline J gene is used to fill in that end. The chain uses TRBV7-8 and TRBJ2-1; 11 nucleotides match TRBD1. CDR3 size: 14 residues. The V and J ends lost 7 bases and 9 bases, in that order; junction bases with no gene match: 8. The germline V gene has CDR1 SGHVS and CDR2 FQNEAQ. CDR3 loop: CASILGQGAGEQFF. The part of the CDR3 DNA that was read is TGTGCCAGCATCCTCGGACAGGGGGCGGGTGAG.

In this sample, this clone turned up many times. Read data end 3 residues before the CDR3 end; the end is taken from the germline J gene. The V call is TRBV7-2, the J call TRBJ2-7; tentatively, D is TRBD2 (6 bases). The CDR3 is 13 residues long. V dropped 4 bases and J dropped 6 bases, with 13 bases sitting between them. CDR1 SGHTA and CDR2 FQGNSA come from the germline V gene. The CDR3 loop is CASSYVSGPEQYF. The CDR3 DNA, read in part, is TGTGCCAGCAGCTACGTAAGCGGGCCCGAG.

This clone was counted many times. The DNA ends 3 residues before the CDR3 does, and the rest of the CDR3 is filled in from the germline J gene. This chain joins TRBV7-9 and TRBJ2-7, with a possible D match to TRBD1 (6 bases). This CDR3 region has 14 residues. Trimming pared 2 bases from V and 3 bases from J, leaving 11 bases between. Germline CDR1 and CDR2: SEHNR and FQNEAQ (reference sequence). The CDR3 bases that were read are TGTGCCAGCAGCTTAATTTCCAGGGGCTACGAG. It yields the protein CASSLISRGYE. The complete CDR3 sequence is CASSLISRGYEQYF.

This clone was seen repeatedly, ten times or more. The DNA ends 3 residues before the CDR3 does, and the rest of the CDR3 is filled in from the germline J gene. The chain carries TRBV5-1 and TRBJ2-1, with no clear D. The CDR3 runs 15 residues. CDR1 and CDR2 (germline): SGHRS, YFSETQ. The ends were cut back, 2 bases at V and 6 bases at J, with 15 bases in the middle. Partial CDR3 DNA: TGCGCCAGCAGCTTCATTACCGTGGCCCTCAATGAG. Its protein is CASSFITVALNE. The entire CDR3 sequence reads CASSFITVALNEQFF.

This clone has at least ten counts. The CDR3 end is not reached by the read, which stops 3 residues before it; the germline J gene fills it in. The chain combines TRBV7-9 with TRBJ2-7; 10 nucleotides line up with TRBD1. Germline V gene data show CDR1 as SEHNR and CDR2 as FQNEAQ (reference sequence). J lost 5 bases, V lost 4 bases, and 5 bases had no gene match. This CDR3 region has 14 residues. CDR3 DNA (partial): TGTGCCAGCAGCTCCCCCGGACAGGGGGACGAG. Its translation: CASSSPGQGDE. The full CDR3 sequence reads CASSSPGQGDEQYF.

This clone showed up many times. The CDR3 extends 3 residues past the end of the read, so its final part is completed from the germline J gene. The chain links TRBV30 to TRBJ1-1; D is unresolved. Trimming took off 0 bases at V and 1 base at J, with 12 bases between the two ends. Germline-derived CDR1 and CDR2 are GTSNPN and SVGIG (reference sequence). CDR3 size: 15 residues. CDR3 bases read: TGTGCCTGGAGTGTGACGGGGTGGGGGAACACTGAA. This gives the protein CAWSVTGWGNTE. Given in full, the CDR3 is CAWSVTGWGNTEAFF.

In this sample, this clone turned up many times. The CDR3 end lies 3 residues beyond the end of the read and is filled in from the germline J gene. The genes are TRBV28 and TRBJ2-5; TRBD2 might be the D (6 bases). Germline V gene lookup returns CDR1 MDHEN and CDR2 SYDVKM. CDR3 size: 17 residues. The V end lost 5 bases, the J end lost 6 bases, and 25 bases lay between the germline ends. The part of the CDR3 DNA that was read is TGTGCCAGCAGTGACCTACGGCCGACTAGTTTCGCTCAGACC. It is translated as CASSDLRPTSFAQT. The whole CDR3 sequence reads CASSDLRPTSFAQTQYF.

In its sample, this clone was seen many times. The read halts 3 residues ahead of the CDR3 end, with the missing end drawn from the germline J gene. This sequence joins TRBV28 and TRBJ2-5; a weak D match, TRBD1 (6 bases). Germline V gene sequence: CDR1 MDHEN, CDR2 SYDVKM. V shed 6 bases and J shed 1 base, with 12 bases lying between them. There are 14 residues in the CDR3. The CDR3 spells CASRSQGIQETQYF. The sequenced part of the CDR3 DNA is TGTGCCAGCAGATCTCAGGGGATCCAAGAGACC.

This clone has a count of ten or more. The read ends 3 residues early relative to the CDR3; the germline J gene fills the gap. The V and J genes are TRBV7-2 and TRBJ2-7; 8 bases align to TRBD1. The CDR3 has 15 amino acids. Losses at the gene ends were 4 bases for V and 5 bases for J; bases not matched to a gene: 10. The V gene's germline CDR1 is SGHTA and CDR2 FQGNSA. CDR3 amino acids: CASSSDRGARHEQYF. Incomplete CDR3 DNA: TGTGCCAGCAGCTCCGACAGGGGCGCCCGCCACGAG.

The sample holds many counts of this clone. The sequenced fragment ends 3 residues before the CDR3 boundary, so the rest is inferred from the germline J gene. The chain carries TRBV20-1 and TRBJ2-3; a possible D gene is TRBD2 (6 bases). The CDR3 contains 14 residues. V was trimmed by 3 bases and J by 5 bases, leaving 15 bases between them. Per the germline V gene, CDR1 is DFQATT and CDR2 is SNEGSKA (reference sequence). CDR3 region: CSARGDSEEDTQYF. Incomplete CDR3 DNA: TGCAGTGCTAGGGGGGACTCCGAGGAAGATACG.

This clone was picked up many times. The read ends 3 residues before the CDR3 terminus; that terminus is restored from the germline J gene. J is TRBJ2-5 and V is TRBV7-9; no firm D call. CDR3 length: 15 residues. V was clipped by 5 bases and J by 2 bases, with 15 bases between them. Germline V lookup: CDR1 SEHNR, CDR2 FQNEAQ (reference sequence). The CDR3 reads CASSRSDDPQETQYF. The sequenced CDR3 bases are TGTGCCAGCAGCCGCAGCGACGATCCACAAGAGACC.